Listed below are T cell receptor beta chains from one sample, sequenced in a study of Ad26.COV2.S vaccination and SARS-CoV-2 variants. Data came from immunoSEQ multiplex PCR; TCRdb stores just in-frame clones and leaves some out. The sample has approximately 360,000 clones, under 90% seen once; the top ten hold 7% to 9.5%. Sample: peripheral blood, taken in a trial of Ad26.COV2.S vaccine versus placebo. The source of these receptors is a person aged 18 to 59 who received the Ad26.COV2.S COVID-19 vaccine or a placebo. Both conserved end residues are part of each CDR3. The D gene is left open where the match is weak. Expanded clones get a size class; other rows say once, few or many, or leave the size out.

DNA | CDR3 | D | V | size | J
TGTGCCAGCACTTCTGGGGCCAACGTCCTGACTTTC | CASTSGANVLTF | - | TRBV2 | - | TRBJ2-6
TGTGCCAGCAGCTTGGCCGGGCAAAGGCACGCAGATACGCAGTATTTT | CASSLAGQRHADTQYF | - | TRBV5-4 | - | TRBJ2-3
TGTGCCAGCAGCTTGGAACCCAGGGTCTCCGGGGAGCTGTTTTTT | CASSLEPRVSGELFF | - | TRBV5-5 | - | TRBJ2-2
TGTGCCAGCAGTTACAGCGGGAGGGCGGGAGAGCAGTACTTC | CASSYSGRAGEQYF | TRBD2 | TRBV6-5 | - | TRBJ2-7
TGTGCCACAGGGCCGTCCTACGAGCAGTACTTC | CATGPSYEQYF | - | TRBV25-1 | - | TRBJ2-7
TGCAGCGTTTATCACCGTCCCGTATTTTTCTTC | CSVYHRPVFFF | - | TRBV29-1 | few | TRBJ2-1
TGCAGCGTTGAAGGATCGGAGACCGGAGAGACCCAGTACTTC | CSVEGSETGETQYF | - | TRBV29-1 | - | TRBJ2-5
TGTGCCAGCAGCGGGAGCGCTCAGTTCTTC | CASSGSAQFF | - | TRBV9 | - | TRBJ2-1
TGTGCCAGCAGTTACTCAAGAAGGAAGAACACTGAAGCTTTCTTT | CASSYSRRKNTEAFF | - | TRBV6-5 | - | TRBJ1-1
TGTGCCAGCAGTGAACGAAACAGGGGTAGGTCTATCGGCGAGCAGTACTTC | CASSERNRGRSIGEQYF | TRBD1 | TRBV6-1 | - | TRBJ2-7
TGCGCCAGCAGCGGCGACAGGGTTGCCTACACCTTC | CASSGDRVAYTF | TRBD1 | TRBV5-1 | - | TRBJ1-2
TGTGCCAGCAGCCCCGCAGACTACTCCTACGAGCAGTACTTC | CASSPADYSYEQYF | - | TRBV6-5 | - | TRBJ2-7
TGTGCCAGCAGTCCACTAGGGGCCACCACCTACGAGCAGTACTTC | CASSPLGATTYEQYF | - | TRBV27 | - | TRBJ2-7
TGTGCCACCAGCAGAGTTCGAGGGGGAGTCCCCAATGAGCAGTTCTTC | CATSRVRGGVPNEQFF | - | TRBV15 | - | TRBJ2-1
TGTGCCTGGAGTGTGTACCAGGGCGAGCTCACAGATACGCAGTATTTT | CAWSVYQGELTDTQYF | - | TRBV30 | - | TRBJ2-3
TGTGCCAGCAGTGATTCGGGTGAGACCCAGTACTTC | CASSDSGETQYF | - | TRBV2 | - | TRBJ2-5
TGTGCCAGTAGTGGCCTCGGGCGGGCGCTCAGAAATGAGCAGTTCTTC | CASSGLGRALRNEQFF | - | TRBV19 | - | TRBJ2-1
TGTGCCAGTCGGGCTGAACATAACACAGATACGCAGTATTTT | CASRAEHNTDTQYF | - | TRBV19 | once | TRBJ2-3
TGTGCCAGCAGTCGGGGTTCCTCTGGAAACACCATATATTTT | CASSRGSSGNTIYF | - | TRBV28 | - | TRBJ1-3
TGTGCCAGCAGTTACACTGGAGAGAACACCGGGGAGCTGTTTTTT | CASSYTGENTGELFF | - | TRBV6-5 | - | TRBJ2-2
TGTGCCATCAGTGGTTGGAATCAAGAGACCCAGTACTTC | CAISGWNQETQYF | - | TRBV10-3 | - | TRBJ2-5
TGTGCCAGCAGCGTAAGCAGGGGGCGGAAGGGCACCGGGGAGCTGTTTTTT | CASSVSRGRKGTGELFF | TRBD1 | TRBV9 | - | TRBJ2-2
TGCGCCAGCAGCTTGGGCAGGAGCTCCTACGAGCAGTACTTC | CASSLGRSSYEQYF | - | TRBV5-1 | - | TRBJ2-7
TGTGCCAGCAGTTTATCGCGGGGTAGCGGGATCTACGAGCAGTACTTC | CASSLSRGSGIYEQYF | TRBD2 | TRBV27 | few | TRBJ2-7
TGTGCCAGCACGGACAGGGAAATTCGGCCCCAGCATTTT | CASTDREIRPQHF | TRBD1 | TRBV2 | - | TRBJ1-5
TGTGCCAGTTTCCCTGGCGGGGGGGGAGAGACCCAGTACTTC | CASFPGGGGETQYF | TRBD2 | TRBV5-5 | - | TRBJ2-5
TGTGCCAGCAGCGCGGGATCGGGACAGGGATTCTACGAGCAGTACTTC | CASSAGSGQGFYEQYF | TRBD1 | TRBV9 | - | TRBJ2-7
TGCGCCAGCAGCCAAGCAACTCTGGGAGGGCCGGAGGAGACCCAGTACTTC | CASSQATLGGPEETQYF | TRBD2 | TRBV4-1 | - | TRBJ2-5
TGTGCCAGCAGCCCCATTAGGGCCTCTGGGGCCAACGTCCTGACTTTC | CASSPIRASGANVLTF | - | TRBV5-5 | - | TRBJ2-6
TGTGCCAGCAGTTTATCGGGAAACACCGGGGAGCTGTTTTTT | CASSLSGNTGELFF | - | TRBV28 | - | TRBJ2-2
TGTGCCAGCTCACCTCTCGGGGGCGGGACCCAGTACTTC | CASSPLGGGTQYF | - | TRBV18 | - | TRBJ2-5
TGCGCCAGCAGCCTGGGTAGCGGCCTTTACGGAAACGAGCAGTACTTC | CASSLGSGLYGNEQYF | - | TRBV4-1 | - | TRBJ2-7
TGTGCCAGCAGCTTAGGACTAGCGGGGGGGCAAGATACGCAGTATTTT | CASSLGLAGGQDTQYF | TRBD2 | TRBV5-5 | - | TRBJ2-3